This T cell receptor beta chain was sequenced in a study of blood T cells in healthy people across ages. Primed by a sample-barcoded 5' primer and a J-beta primer mix, a second PCR proceeded for roughly 7 to 12 cycles. Using its own MiXCR run on the 5' RACE reads, TCRdb lists one record per CDR3 protein. The sample includes roughly 800,000 distinct CDR3 sequences, 58% seen only once; the top ten take roughly 22%. This CDR3 contains 13 residues. The germline V gene encodes CDR1 SEHNR and CDR2 FQNEAQ (reference sequence). Details on this clonotype: What it binds is not known.

General observations from the study: With donor CMV status unknown, expanded clonotype changes were possibly confounded. The percentage of naive T cells correlated strongly with TCR beta diversity.

Drawing of peripheral blood yielded ten milliliters from each donor. Per sample, a minimum of 6 million PBMCs were isolated. The sequence derives from a man aged 25-45 years in good health. The sequencing input was blood. The V gene is TRBV7-9, the J gene TRBJ2-5, with no clear D. The J call is doubtful: the DNA matches TRBJ2-7 better. CDR3 residues: CASSLDLGNEQYF. CDR3 DNA sequence: TGTGCCAGCAGCTTAGACCTGGGAAACGAGCAGTACTTC.